The 24 T cell receptor beta chains below were found in one sample sequenced in a study of a mutant IDH1 vaccine in newly diagnosed glioma. Profiled with immunoSEQ multiplex PCR; TCRdb holds only in-frame clones, not every one. The table includes over 80,000 clones, approximately 80% detected once. This sample's time point: week 47, end of study. In the vaccine, a single dose held 300 ug of the mutant IDH1 20-mer peptide, along with topical imiquimod. Which antigens these TCRs recognize remains unknown. Sample: PBMCs, taken from a glioma patient whose treatment included an IDH1 peptide vaccine. Every receptor here comes from a middle-aged man with glioma.

V and J are TRBV5-1 and TRBJ2-3; 7 bases agree with TRBD2. The trim removed 2 bases at V and 2 bases at J, leaving 5 bases unmatched. Germline V gene lookup returns CDR1 SGHRS and CDR2 YFSETQ. This CDR3 has 15 residues. This CDR3 reads CASSLGDYTTDTQYF. CDR3 coding DNA: TGCGCCAGCAGCTTAGGGGACTACACCACAGATACGCAGTATTTT.

This rearrangement joins TRBV13 to TRBJ2-1; D gene unclear. The ends were cut back, 1 base at V and 8 bases at J, with 12 bases in the middle. In germline, CDR1 is PRHDT, CDR2 FYEKMQ (reference sequence). This CDR3 has 14 amino acids. CDR3 DNA: TGTGCCAGCAGCTTAGTGGGCAATCCGGATGAGCAGTTCTTC. Protein product: CASSLVGNPDEQFF.

The chain links TRBV5-1 to TRBJ1-6; 10 nucleotides align to TRBD1. Per germline, CDR1 SGHRS and CDR2 YFSETQ. J gave up 6 bases and V 0 bases, and 3 bases lay outside the gene matches. The CDR3 has 16 residues. In nucleotides, the CDR3 is TGCGCCAGCAGCTTGGCAGGGACAGGGGTTAATTCACCCCTCCACTTT. Translated, it gives CASSLAGTGVNSPLHF.

J is TRBJ1-3 and V is TRBV5-4; tentatively, D is TRBD1 (5 bases). With 0 bases removed from V and 3 bases from J, the gap between germline ends came to 13 bases. The length of the CDR3 is 16 residues. Germline CDR1 is SGHNT and CDR2 is YYREEE (reference sequence). CDR3: CASSLDDSPNGNTIYF. For the CDR3, the DNA is TGTGCCAGCAGCTTGGACGACAGCCCAAATGGAAACACCATATATTTT.

The chain recombines TRBV6-5 with TRBJ2-1; no reliable D call. From germline, CDR1 is MNHEY and CDR2 SVGAGI. The V and J ends lost 0 bases and 10 bases respectively, with 4 bases between them. The CDR3 is made up of 11 amino acids. DNA of the CDR3: TGTGCCAGCAGTTACTCCCAGGAGCAGTTCTTC. This gives the protein CASSYSQEQFF.

The chain uses TRBV18 and TRBJ2-7, with TRBD1 matching over 8 bases. This CDR3 contains 15 residues. Germline V lookup: CDR1 KGHSH, CDR2 LQKENI. The J segment lost 0 bases and the V segment lost 8 bases, leaving 9 bases of the junction unmatched. CDR3 nucleotide sequence: TGTGCCAGCGGCAGGGGGCAAGGGAACTCCTACGAGCAGTACTTC. Translation gives CASGRGQGNSYEQYF.

This chain links TRBV27 with TRBJ2-2; D not certain. CDR1 is MNHEY, CDR2 SMNVEV, per germline (reference sequence). The CDR3 is 12 amino acids. Trimming took 3 bases from V and 6 from J, leaving 5 bases between them. The CDR3 bases are TGTGCCAGCAGTTTTTGGCCCGGGGAGCTGTTTTTT. Protein sequence: CASSFWPGELFF.

The chain carries TRBV30 and TRBJ1-5; no definite D call. The CDR3 covers 15 residues. Germline V lookup: CDR1 GTSNPN, CDR2 SVGIG (reference sequence). V shed 0 bases and J shed 1 base, with 10 bases lying between them. The CDR3 region has the DNA TGTGCCTGGAGTGTAGGGTCAGCAAGCAATCAGCCCCAGCATTTT. It yields the protein CAWSVGSASNQPQHF.

The V call is TRBV7-8, the J call TRBJ2-7; 10 nucleotides line up with TRBD1. This CDR3 is built from 15 residues. Losses at the gene ends were 5 bases for V and 3 bases for J; bases not matched to a gene: 7. CDR1 and CDR2 (germline): SGHVS, FQNEAQ. The CDR3 DNA reads TGTGCCAGCAGCCTAGACGGGACAGGGGTCTACGAGCAGTACTTC. Residues: CASSLDGTGVYEQYF. The complete variable domain, with remaining parts taken from reference TRBV7-8 and TRBJ2-7, reads GAGVSQSPRYKVAKRGQDVALRCDPISGHVSLFWYQQALGQGPEFLTYFQNEAQLDKSGLPSDRFFAERPEGSVSTLKIQRTQQEDSAVYLCASSLDGTGVYEQYFGPGTRLTVT.

The rearrangement joins TRBV18 to TRBJ2-7; the D call may be TRBD1 or TRBD2 (5 bases each). Germline CDR1 and CDR2: KGHSH and LQKENI. CDR3 length equals 17 residues. Trimming took off 2 bases at V and 3 bases at J, with 20 bases between the two ends. For the CDR3, the DNA is TGTGCCAGCTCACCAAGGGGAGAGGGTGGTCCGCGCTACGAGCAGTACTTC. Amino acids: CASSPRGEGGPRYEQYF.

The CDR3 spells CAWNSLAGQGRVYNEQFF. In DNA, the CDR3 is TGTGCCTGGAATAGCCTAGCGGGACAAGGGCGGGTATACAATGAGCAGTTCTTC. The genes are TRBV30 and TRBJ2-1; 9 positions match TRBD2. The CDR3 has 18 residues. Germline V gene lookup returns CDR1 GTSNPN and CDR2 SVGIG (reference sequence). V shed 4 bases, J shed 4 bases, and the junction held 17 bases outside the gene matches.

V gene TRBV14 combines with J gene TRBJ1-6; D is undetermined. This CDR3 is 15 amino acids long. The V end lost 7 bases, the J end lost 5 bases, and 15 bases lay between the germline ends. Germline V gene data show CDR1 as SGHDN and CDR2 as FVKESK. CDR3 loop: CASTPGRGNNSPLHF. In DNA form, the CDR3 reads TGTGCCAGCACCCCCGGAAGAGGGAATAATTCACCCCTCCACTTT.

This clone was counted only a few times. This chain connects TRBV27 to TRBJ1-2; 7 bases line up with TRBD1. The CDR3 length is 16 residues. Looked up from germline, CDR1 is MNHEY and CDR2 is SMNVEV (reference sequence). V shed 0 bases, J shed 6 bases, and the junction held 10 bases outside the gene matches. The CDR3 region is CASSLSPIGGFHGYTF. CDR3 DNA sequence: TGTGCCAGCAGTTTATCGCCGATAGGGGGCTTCCATGGCTACACCTTC.

V usage is TRBV5-5 and J usage is TRBJ2-3, with 10 bases lining up with TRBD2. This CDR3 has 15 amino acids. The J segment lost 2 bases and the V segment lost 3 bases, leaving 3 bases of the junction unmatched. Germline V gene sequence: CDR1 SGHKS, CDR2 YYEKEE (reference sequence). DNA for the CDR3: TGTGCCAGCAGCTATAGCGGGAGGTACACAGATACGCAGTATTTT. Its translation: CASSYSGRYTDTQYF.

The genes are TRBV6-5 and TRBJ2-3, with D possibly TRBD2 on 6 matching bases. Trimming left V 6 bases short and J 0 bases short, with 10 bases between. The CDR3 covers 14 residues. CDR1 is MNHEY, CDR2 SVGAGI, per germline. CDR3 amino acids: CASRRGTSTDTQYF. The CDR3 DNA reads as TGTGCCAGCAGGCGGGGTACTAGCACAGATACGCAGTATTTT.

The chain combines TRBV30 with TRBJ1-2, with unresolved D. The V and J ends lost 2 bases and 8 bases respectively, with 9 bases between them. The germline V gene encodes CDR1 GTSNPN and CDR2 SVGIG (reference sequence). This CDR3 contains 11 residues. The CDR3 coding sequence is TGTGCCTGGAGTCAAGGCAACGGCTACACCTTC. Residues: CAWSQGNGYTF.

The chain uses TRBV4-1 and TRBJ2-3; a possible D gene is TRBD1 (5 bases). The germline gives CDR1 MGHRA, CDR2 YSYEKL. Trimming removed 1 base from V and 11 bases from J, with 10 bases in between. The CDR3 contains 12 residues. The CDR3 protein is CASSQVGVLQYF. DNA for the CDR3: TGCGCCAGCAGCCAAGTAGGGGTCTTGCAGTATTTT.

A single count supports this clone. This chain links TRBV9 with TRBJ2-3; TRBD2 matches at 14 bases. Germline V gene data show CDR1 as SGDLS and CDR2 as YYNGEE. V lost 3 bases and J lost 5; bases outside the gene matches: 11. The CDR3 has 18 amino acids. This chain's CDR3 is CASSAVGTSGGWKDTQYF. DNA for the CDR3: TGTGCCAGCAGCGCCGTCGGGACTAGCGGGGGTTGGAAAGATACGCAGTATTTT. Full variable domain (missing parts from reference TRBV9 and TRBJ2-3): DSGVTQTPKHLITATGQRVTLRCSPRSGDLSVYWYQQSLDQGLQFLIQYYNGEERAKGNILERFSAQQFPDLHSELNLSSLELGDSALYFCASSAVGTSGGWKDTQYFGPGTRLTVL.

The V call is TRBV9, the J call TRBJ2-1; D assignment may be TRBD1 or TRBD2 (5 bases each). The CDR3 is 16 amino acids. The germline V gene encodes CDR1 SGDLS and CDR2 YYNGEE. V lost 3 bases and J 4 bases, leaving 17 bases between the germline ends. DNA for the CDR3: TGTGCCAGCAGCGCTACCGGGGCGTCGAAGTACAATGAGCAGTTCTTC. This sequence encodes CASSATGASKYNEQFF.

This clone has just one count. This chain joins TRBV7-3 and TRBJ2-3; perhaps TRBD2 as D (7 bases). Trimming stripped 5 bases from V and 4 bases from J, with 16 bases between. CDR1 is SGHTA and CDR2 is FQGTGA in the germline V gene. This CDR3 has 15 residues. Here the CDR3 DNA reads TGTGCCAGCAGCCGGGCGGGGGCGTCAGCAGATACGCAGTATTTT. Its translation: CASSRAGASADTQYF. Full variable domain (missing parts from reference TRBV7-3 and TRBJ2-3): GAGVSQTPSNKVTEKGKYVELRCDPISGHTALYWYRQSLGQGPEFLIYFQGTGAADDSGLPNDRFFAVRPEGSVSTLKIQRTERGDSAVYLCASSRAGASADTQYFGPGTRLTVL.

The gene calls are TRBV5-3 and TRBJ1-2; a weak D match, TRBD1 (5 bases). TRBV5-3 is known as an ORF, though its function is uncertain. Deletions cut 1 base from V and 3 bases from J, with 10 bases between. This CDR3 spans 14 amino acids. Here the CDR3 reads CARSLKGSHYGYTF. In nucleotides, the CDR3 is TGTGCCAGAAGCTTGAAGGGGAGTCACTATGGCTACACCTTC.

The rearrangement joins TRBV7-8 to TRBJ2-4; TRBD1 might be the D (6 bases). Germline V gene lookup returns CDR1 SGHVS and CDR2 FQNEAQ. Trimming shortened V by 3 bases and J by 15 bases, and 18 bases separated the two germline ends. This CDR3 contains 13 residues. The CDR3 bases are TGTGCCAGCAGCTTCAGAGATGGACAGTTCCTGTACTTC. Translation: CASSFRDGQFLYF.

The chain combines TRBV7-2 with TRBJ2-7; no definite D call. The V end lost 3 bases, the J end lost 2 bases, and 11 bases lay between the germline ends. The CDR3 totals 14 residues. From germline, CDR1 is SGHTA and CDR2 FQGNSA. The CDR3 DNA is TGTGCCAGCAGCTTCCGGTCTTCAACCTACGAGCAGTACTTC. It translates to CASSFRSSTYEQYF.

This chain joins TRBV5-4 and TRBJ2-5; 11 nucleotides align to TRBD2. Unmatched junction bases numbered 16, after V lost 4 bases and J lost 5 bases. The germline gives CDR1 SGHNT, CDR2 YYREEE (reference sequence). This CDR3 comprises 18 residues. The CDR3 bases are TGTGCCAGCAGCCAAACGACTAGCGGGGATCCTTTCGGGGAGACCCAGTACTTC. Protein: CASSQTTSGDPFGETQYF.